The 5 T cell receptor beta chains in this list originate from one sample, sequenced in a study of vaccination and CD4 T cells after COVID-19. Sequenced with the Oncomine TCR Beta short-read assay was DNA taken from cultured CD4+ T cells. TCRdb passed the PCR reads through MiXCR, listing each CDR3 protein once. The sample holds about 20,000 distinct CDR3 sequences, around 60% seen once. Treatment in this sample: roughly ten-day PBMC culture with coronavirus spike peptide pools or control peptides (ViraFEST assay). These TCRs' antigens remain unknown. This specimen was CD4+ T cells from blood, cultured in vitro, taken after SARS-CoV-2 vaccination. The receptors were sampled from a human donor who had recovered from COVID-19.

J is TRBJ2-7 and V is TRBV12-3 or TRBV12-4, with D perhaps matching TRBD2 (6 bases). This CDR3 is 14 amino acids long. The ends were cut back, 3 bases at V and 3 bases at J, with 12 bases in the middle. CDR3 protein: CASSFMGGNYEQYF. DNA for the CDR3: TGTGCCAGCAGTTTCATGGGCGGGAACTACGAGCAGTACTTC.

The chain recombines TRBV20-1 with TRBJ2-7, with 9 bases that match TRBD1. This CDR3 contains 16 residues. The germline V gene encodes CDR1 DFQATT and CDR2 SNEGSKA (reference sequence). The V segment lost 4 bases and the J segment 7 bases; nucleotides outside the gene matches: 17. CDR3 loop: CSAILRRGTGSREQYF. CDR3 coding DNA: TGCAGTGCTATACTAAGACGGGGGACAGGGAGTAGGGAGCAGTACTTC.

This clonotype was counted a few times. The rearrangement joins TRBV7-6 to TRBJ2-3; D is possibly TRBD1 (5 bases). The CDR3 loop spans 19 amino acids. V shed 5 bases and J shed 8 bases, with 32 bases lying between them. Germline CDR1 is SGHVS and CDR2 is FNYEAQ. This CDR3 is CASSPNPPTGLGSRRTQYF. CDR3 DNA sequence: TGTGCCAGCAGCCCCAACCCCCCCACAGGCCTGGGGTCGCGGCGTACGCAGTATTTT.

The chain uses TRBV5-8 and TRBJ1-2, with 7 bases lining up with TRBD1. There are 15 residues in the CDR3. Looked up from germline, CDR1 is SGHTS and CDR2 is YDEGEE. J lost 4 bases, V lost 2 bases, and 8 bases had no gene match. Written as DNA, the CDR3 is TGTGCCAGCAGCTTCGGCGACAGGGAAAGCTATGGCTACACCTTC. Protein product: CASSFGDRESYGYTF.

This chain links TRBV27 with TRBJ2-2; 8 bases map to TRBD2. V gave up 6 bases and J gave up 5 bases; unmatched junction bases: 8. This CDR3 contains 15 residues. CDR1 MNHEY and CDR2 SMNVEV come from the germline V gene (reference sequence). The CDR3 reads CASRFVQRETGELFF. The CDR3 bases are TGTGCCAGCAGGTTCGTCCAGCGGGAGACCGGGGAGCTGTTTTTT.